This T cell receptor (beta chain) emerged from a study of blood T cell repertoires in COVID-19 (dated by TCRdb to the early 2020s). Describing the broader study: The collaborator samples originated in the United States, Italy and Spain and spanned the acute and convalescent phases of COVID-19. Where available, HLA class I and class II types were obtained from metadata supplied by the sample provider rather than from assay-based typing. The prospective study material was composed of cDNA or gDNA derived from T cells, B-cell-depleted T cells, or PBMCs. Samples were obtained from the ongoing ImmuneRACE study (first 160 participants) and from 1,000 to 1,500 subjects provided by 6 global collaborators. The repertoires were released in a freely available public database intended as a resource for research on the immune response to SARS-CoV-2. Nearly every sample came with metadata listing a de-identified subject ID, COVID-19 status, age in years and sex. The dataset comprised deeply sampled blood TCRbeta repertoires from subjects exposed to, actively infected with, or recovered from COVID-19. Study-wide findings and limitations: How much clinical and demographic metadata was included differed by source and by participant, and the metadata was provided uncurated.

At one collaborating source in Seattle, patients were enrolled during active infection and were followed longitudinally through the course of disease. Each collaborating institution followed its own protocols to collect whole blood in K2EDTA tubes. For TCRbeta analysis, collaborators shipped samples as frozen whole blood, isolated PBMCs, or DNA extracted from either of those sample types. The CDR3 numbers 19 residues from cysteine through phenylalanine. The entry retains the CDR3 DNA only, 57 bases that are in frame from base 1. V loses 1 base at its end and J loses 2 bases; junction bases beyond the gene matches: 13. Via the germline V gene, CDR1 is MNHNS and CDR2 SASEGT. Remarks on this clone: The antigen it binds to is not known. Base qualities were left out, and no much larger clone turns up one base away.

TCRbeta CDR3 regions were amplified from genomic DNA by means of the immunoSEQ Assay, a bias-controlled multiplex PCR. The original methods were these. Within the assay, amplification of reference gene primers was used to estimate how many nucleated cells each sample contained. Sequence reads were collapsed and filtered to measure the absolute abundance of every unique TCRbeta CDR3 rearrangement. For each sample, productive Simpson clonality was calculated by taking the square root of Simpson's diversity index across productive rearrangements. The source is immuneACCESS, and TCRdb retained only in-frame sequences with V and J called. Part of the clones is not carried over; for the studies checked, unresolved V genes explain less than half of this, and the remainder is unexplained. V and J calls plus clone size are reproduced from that table; the DNA served to infer D and trimming. This sample has around 320,000 clones in its table, and around 92% of those were observed once. 11% of the sample comes from the top ten.

Sequencing input: peripheral blood. The rearrangement combines TRBV6-1 with TRBJ2-3, and TRBD2 matches 9 of the central bases. The TCR originated in a woman aged 25 to 45 with COVID-19, enrolled during active disease. The CDR3 is CASSEDLAGLLPLTDTQYF. The DNA is as follows: TGTGCCAGCAGTGAAGACCTAGCGGGGCTTCTTCCTCTCACAGATACGCAGTATTTT.